Listed below are T cell receptor beta chains from one sample, sequenced in a study of T cell changes during pregnancy in multiple sclerosis. Profiling relied on immunoSEQ multiplex PCR, and the TCRdb table lists in-frame clones only, not all of them. The table includes some 40,000 clones, about 92% detected once. The sample was CD8+ T cells from peripheral blood mononuclear cells, taken before pregnancy. These receptors all come from a female donor with multiple sclerosis, enrolled in a pregnancy study. Both conserved end residues are part of each CDR3. A D gene is named only where the DNA matches it firmly. The listing skips clone size in some rows; elsewhere it reads once, few, many or a size class.

d_call clone_size j_call v_call cdr3_aa cdr3_nt
TRBD1 once TRBJ2-2 TRBV9 CASSGQGNTGELFF TGTGCCAGCAGCGGACAGGGGAACACCGGGGAGCTGTTTTTT
TRBD1 . TRBJ2-7 TRBV7-9 CASSSPFDRDPYEQYF TGTGCCAGCAGCTCCCCTTTCGACAGGGACCCCTACGAGCAGTACTTC
TRBD1 . TRBJ1-3 TRBV9 CASSGGTGDRRTGNTIYF TGTGCCAGCAGCGGCGGGACAGGGGATAGGCGAACTGGAAACACCATATATTTT
TRBD2 . TRBJ2-7 TRBV5-1 CASSLSGTLLNEQYF TGCGCCAGCAGCTTGAGCGGGACGCTATTGAACGAGCAGTACTTC
. . TRBJ2-3 TRBV27 CASSLSHGGDTQYF TGTGCCAGCAGTTTAAGTCACGGCGGAGATACGCAGTATTTT
. . TRBJ2-7 TRBV27 CASSFSQGGNEQYF TGTGCCAGCAGTTTCAGCCAGGGAGGCAACGAGCAGTACTTC
TRBD2 . TRBJ2-1 TRBV6-1 CASSDWKSGASYNEQFF TGTGCCAGCAGTGATTGGAAGAGCGGGGCCTCCTACAATGAGCAGTTCTTC
TRBD1 . TRBJ1-5 TRBV23-1 CASSQSKGQGVGQPQHF TGCGCCAGCAGTCAATCTAAGGGACAGGGGGTGGGACAGCCCCAGCATTTT
. . TRBJ2-7 TRBV9 CASSVTSGQEQYF TGTGCCAGCAGCGTCACCTCCGGACAGGAGCAGTACTTC
TRBD1 . TRBJ2-7 TRBV9 CASSPSTGGGYEQYF TGTGCCAGCAGCCCCTCGACAGGGGGCGGCTACGAGCAGTACTTC
. few TRBJ1-1 TRBV5-1 CASSFGGDTEAFF TGCGCCAGCAGCTTTGGGGGGGATACTGAAGCTTTCTTT
. . TRBJ2-2 TRBV4-1 CASSQVYTGGELFF TGCGCCAGCAGCCAAGTTTATACCGGCGGGGAGCTGTTTTTT
. . TRBJ2-3 TRBV6-6 CASSLLESVYTDTQYF TGTGCCAGCAGTCTCCTGGAGAGCGTTTACACAGATACGCAGTATTTT
. . TRBJ1-5 TRBV19 CASSIGGGVGVGNQPQHF TGTGCCAGTAGTATAGGAGGAGGGGTGGGGGTAGGCAATCAGCCCCAGCATTTT
. once TRBJ2-1 TRBV28 CASGGPSNEQFF TGTGCCAGCGGGGGCCCTAGTAATGAGCAGTTCTTC
. . TRBJ2-1 TRBV7-9 CASSLVPIEDYNEQFF TGTGCCAGCAGCTTAGTGCCTATCGAAGACTACAATGAGCAGTTCTTC
. . TRBJ1-5 TRBV25-1 CASSEVGTAGNQPQHF TGTGCCAGCAGTGAAGTAGGCACAGCCGGCAATCAGCCCCAGCATTTT
. . TRBJ2-3 TRBV2 CATLFGGTQYF TGTGCCACCCTATTCGGCGGTACGCAGTATTTT
. . TRBJ2-6 TRBV9 CASSVDRTDFSGANVLTF TGTGCCAGCAGCGTAGATAGGACAGATTTTTCTGGGGCCAACGTCCTGACTTTC
. . TRBJ1-3 TRBV2 CASRPTTALSGNTIYF TGTGCCAGCAGACCGACGACAGCCCTCTCTGGAAACACCATATATTTT
. . TRBJ1-5 TRBV7-9 CASSSRDSSNQPQHF TGTGCCAGCAGCTCAAGAGACAGTAGCAATCAGCCCCAGCATTTT
TRBD1 . TRBJ1-1 TRBV5-1 CASSPRDREWNTEAFF TGCGCCAGCAGCCCCCGGGACAGGGAGTGGAACACTGAAGCTTTCTTT